The present T cell receptor beta chain was sequenced within a study of T cell changes during pregnancy in multiple sclerosis. Method: immunoSEQ multiplex PCR; TCRdb's copy keeps in-frame clones and lacks some. The sample has just over 65,000 clones, about 90% seen once. Germline V lookup: CDR1 MGHRA, CDR2 YSYEKL. This CDR3 contains 17 residues. The V end was cut by 0 bases, the J end by 0 bases, with 14 bases between. This clonotype was sampled from a female donor with multiple sclerosis, enrolled in a pregnancy study. The sequencing used peripheral blood, collected in the second trimester of pregnancy. The chain uses TRBV4-1 and TRBJ1-1; D gene unclear. The CDR3 DNA reads TGCGCCAGCAGCCAAGACGGAAAACAGATCATGAACACTGAAGCTTTCTTT. Protein: CASSQDGKQIMNTEAFF.